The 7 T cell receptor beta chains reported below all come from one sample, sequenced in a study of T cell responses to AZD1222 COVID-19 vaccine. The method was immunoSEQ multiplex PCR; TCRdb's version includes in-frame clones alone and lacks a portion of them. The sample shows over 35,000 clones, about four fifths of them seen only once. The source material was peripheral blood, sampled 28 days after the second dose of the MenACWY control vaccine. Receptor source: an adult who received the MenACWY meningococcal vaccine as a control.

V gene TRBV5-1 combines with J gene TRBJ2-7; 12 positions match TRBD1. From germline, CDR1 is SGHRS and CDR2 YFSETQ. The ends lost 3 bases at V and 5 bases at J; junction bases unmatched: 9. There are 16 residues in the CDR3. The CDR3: CASSSYLGTGGDEQYF. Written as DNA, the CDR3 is TGCGCCAGCAGCTCATACTTAGGGACAGGGGGCGACGAGCAGTACTTC. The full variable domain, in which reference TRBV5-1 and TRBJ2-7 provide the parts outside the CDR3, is KAGVTQTPRYLIKTRGQQVTLSCSPISGHRSVSWYQQTPGQGLQFLFEYFSETQRNKGNFPGRFSGRQFSNSRSEMNVSTLELGDSALYLCASSSYLGTGGDEQYFGPGTRLTVT.

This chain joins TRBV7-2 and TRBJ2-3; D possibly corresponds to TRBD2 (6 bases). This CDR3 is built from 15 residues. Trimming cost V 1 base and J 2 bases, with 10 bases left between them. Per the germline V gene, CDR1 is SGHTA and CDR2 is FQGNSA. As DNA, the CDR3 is TGTGCCAGCAGCTTAGATGGGGGGAACACAGATACGCAGTATTTT. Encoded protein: CASSLDGGNTDTQYF.

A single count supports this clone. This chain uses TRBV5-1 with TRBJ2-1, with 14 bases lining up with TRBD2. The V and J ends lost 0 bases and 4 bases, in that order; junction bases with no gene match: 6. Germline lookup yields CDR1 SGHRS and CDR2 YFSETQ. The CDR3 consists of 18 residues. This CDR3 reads CASSLVATSGGDYNEQFF. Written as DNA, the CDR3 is TGCGCCAGCAGCTTGGTGGCGACTAGCGGGGGGGATTACAATGAGCAGTTCTTC.

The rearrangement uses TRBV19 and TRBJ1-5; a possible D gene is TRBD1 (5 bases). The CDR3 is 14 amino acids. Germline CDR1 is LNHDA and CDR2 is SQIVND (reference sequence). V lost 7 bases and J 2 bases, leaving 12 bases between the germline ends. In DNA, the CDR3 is TGTGCCAGTAAGGGGAGCGCCGGCAATCAGCCCCAGCATTTT. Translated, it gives CASKGSAGNQPQHF. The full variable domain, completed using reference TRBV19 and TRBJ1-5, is DGGITQSPKYLFRKEGQNVTLSCEQNLNHDAMYWYRQDPGQGLRLIYYSQIVNDFQKGDIAEGYSVSREKKESFPLTVTSAQKNPTAFYLCASKGSAGNQPQHFGDGTRLSIL.

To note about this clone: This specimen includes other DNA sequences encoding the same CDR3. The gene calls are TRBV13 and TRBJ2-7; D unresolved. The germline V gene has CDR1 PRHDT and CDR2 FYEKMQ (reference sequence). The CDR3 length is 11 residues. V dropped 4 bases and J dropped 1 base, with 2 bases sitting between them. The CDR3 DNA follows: TGTGCCAGCAGCTCATCCTACGAGCAGTACTTC. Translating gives CASSSSYEQYF. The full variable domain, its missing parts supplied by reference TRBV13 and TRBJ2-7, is AAGVIQSPRHLIKEKRETATLKCYPIPRHDTVYWYQQGPGQDPQFLISFYEKMQSDKGSIPDRFSAQQFSDYHSELNMSSLELGDSALYFCASSSSYEQYFGPGTRLTVT.

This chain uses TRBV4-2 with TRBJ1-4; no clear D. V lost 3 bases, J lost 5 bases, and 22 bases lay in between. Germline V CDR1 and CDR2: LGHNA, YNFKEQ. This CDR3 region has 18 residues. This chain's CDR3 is CASSQRSGGSPSNEKLFF. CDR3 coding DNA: TGTGCCAGCAGCCAGAGGTCCGGTGGTTCACCATCCAATGAAAAACTGTTTTTT.

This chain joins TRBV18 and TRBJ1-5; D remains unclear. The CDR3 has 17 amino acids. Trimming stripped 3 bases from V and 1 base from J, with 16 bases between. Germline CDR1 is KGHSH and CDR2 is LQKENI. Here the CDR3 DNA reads TGTGCCAGCTCACCTCTTGCCGGCGCGGGAAGCAATCAGCCCCAGCATTTT. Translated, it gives CASSPLAGAGSNQPQHF.